This passage covers 17 T cell receptor beta chains from one sample sequenced in a study of identical twins. One entry per CDR3 protein results from TCRdb running MiXCR on the 5' RACE reads. Of roughly 1,500,000 distinct CDR3 sequences listed, 25% to 35% are singletons. The sequenced material came from cord blood. These receptors all come from a newborn girl in good health.

V gene TRBV5-6 combines with J gene TRBJ1-4; 7 bases are a match to TRBD1. The trim removed 4 bases at V and 5 bases at J, leaving 8 bases unmatched. Per germline, CDR1 SGHDT and CDR2 YYEEEE. This CDR3 is built from 15 residues. The CDR3 region is CASSRTGEGNEKLFF. The CDR3 region has the DNA TGTGCCAGCAGCCGAACAGGGGAGGGGAATGAAAAACTGTTTTTT.

As regards this clonotype: This may arise from a read error, as a much more abundant clone is one base away. J is TRBJ1-6 and V is TRBV16; D gene uncertain. Germline CDR1 is KGHSY and CDR2 is FQNENV. This CDR3 comprises 11 residues. The CDR3 sequence: CASSHSSPPHF. DNA of the CDR3: TGTGCCAGCAGCCACAGTTCACCCCCCCACTTT. The full variable domain, its missing parts supplied by reference TRBV16 and TRBJ1-6, is GEEVAQTPKHLVRGEGQKAKLYCAPIKGHSYVFWYQQVLKNEFKFLISFQNENVFDETGMPKERFSAKCLPNSPCSLEIQATKLEDSAVYFCASSHSSPPHFGNGTRLTVT.

The chain combines TRBV29-1 with TRBJ2-3; D gene unclear. Trimming removed 8 bases from V and 1 base from J, with 13 bases in between. The CDR3 is made up of 13 amino acids. The germline V gene has CDR1 SQVTM and CDR2 ANQGSEA. This CDR3 reads CSFPIIRTDTQYF. The CDR3 nucleotides are TGCAGCTTCCCGATCATCCGCACAGATACGCAGTATTTT.

Worth noting for this clonotype: No conserved phenylalanine or tryptophan ends this CDR3, so it is likely a read error. Because the CDR3's place on the DNA is in doubt, the DNA is left out and the CDR3 is given as listed by TCRdb. CDR3 amino acids: CASSLATGRGYTFGS. V gene TRBV12-3 or TRBV12-4 combines with J gene TRBJ2-1; TRBD2 was called by the table and not checked on the DNA. The CDR3 sequence runs 15 residues, both termini included.

The CDR3 sequence is CASSTGTRDNEQYF. The DNA for the CDR3 is TGTGCCAGCAGTACCGGGACTAGGGACAATGAGCAGTACTTC. The chain couples TRBV9 to TRBJ2-5; 8 positions agree with TRBD2. After removal of 5 bases from V and 11 bases from J, the junction contained 14 bases not matched to a gene. CDR1 is SGDLS and CDR2 is YYNGEE in the germline V gene. There are 14 residues in the CDR3.

The CDR3 sequence: CASSWRRDEQYF. CDR3 in DNA: TGTGCCAGCAGCTGGAGACGCGATGAGCAGTACTTC. This chain joins TRBV7-8 and TRBJ2-7, with no clear D. The CDR3 consists of 12 residues. The germline V gene encodes CDR1 SGHVS and CDR2 FQNEAQ. Trimming left V 4 bases short and J 7 bases short, with 11 bases between. Using reference TRBV7-8 and TRBJ2-7 for the parts outside the CDR3, the full variable domain is GAGVSQSPRYKVAKRGQDVALRCDPISGHVSLFWYQQALGQGPEFLTYFQNEAQLDKSGLPSDRFFAERPEGSVSTLKIQRTQQEDSAVYLCASSWRRDEQYFGPGTRLTVT.

The V gene is TRBV11-2, the J gene TRBJ2-4; 11 bases line up with TRBD1. Trimming at V came to 3 bases and at J to 13 bases, leaving 14 bases not matched to a gene. Germline V gene sequence: CDR1 SGHAT, CDR2 FQNNGV. The CDR3 sequence is 16 residues long. The CDR3 DNA sequence: TGTGCCAGCAGCTTCAGTTCCGGACAGGGGGCGCGGGAGCAGTACTTC. Amino acid sequence: CASSFSSGQGAREQYF. The complete variable domain, with remaining parts taken from reference TRBV11-2 and TRBJ2-4, reads EAGVAQSPRYKIIEKRQSVAFWCNPISGHATLYWYQQILGQGPKLLIQFQNNGVVDDSQLPKDRFSAERLKGVDSTLKIQPAKLEDSAVYLCASSFSSGQGAREQYFGAGTRLSVL.

In its sample, this clonotype was seen once. Since a far larger clone is one base different, this is likely a read error. Here the CDR3 omits its conserved ending phenylalanine or tryptophan, so a read error is the likely source. The genes are TRBV28 and TRBJ2-7; D unresolved. CDR1 MDHEN and CDR2 SYDVKM come from the germline V gene. The ends were cut back, 6 bases at V and 1 base at J, with 4 bases in the middle. The CDR3 totals 11 residues. CDR3 coding DNA: TGTGCCAGCAGGCTTTCCTACGAGCAGTACTAC. This encodes CASRLSYEQYY.

This clonotype was seen only a few times. The chain uses TRBV6-1 and TRBJ1-2; unclear D gene. Germline V gene data show CDR1 as MNHNS and CDR2 as SASEGT. This CDR3 comprises 13 residues. With 4 bases removed from V and 4 bases from J, the gap between germline ends came to 10 bases. CDR3 sequence (DNA): TGTGCCAGCAGTGGGAGAGGGTTCTATGGCTACACCTTC. Residues: CASSGRGFYGYTF.

The chain combines TRBV7-9 with TRBJ2-1; 8 bases align to TRBD2. The DNA end lines up better with TRBJ2-7; the J call may be wrong. Germline V gene sequence: CDR1 SEHNR, CDR2 FQNEAQ (reference sequence). The CDR3 contains 15 residues. The CDR3 bases are TGTGCCAGCACTAAGAGCGGGGGCTCCTACAATGAGCAGTACTTC. It is translated as CASTKSGGSYNEQYF.

This chain joins TRBV20-1 and TRBJ2-2, with a tentative D call TRBD2 (6 bases). This CDR3 region has 13 residues. Germline V lookup: CDR1 DFQATT, CDR2 SNEGSKA (reference sequence). Trimming pared 3 bases from V and 6 bases from J, leaving 11 bases between. CDR3 sequence reads: CSARDYSPGELFF. CDR3 bases: TGCAGTGCTAGGGACTATAGTCCCGGGGAGCTGTTTTTT.

The V call is TRBV6-1, the J call TRBJ2-4; 8 bases are shared with TRBD2. Matching the DNA end better, TRBJ2-7 makes the J call doubtful. The CDR3 spans 13 residues. Germline V lookup: CDR1 MNHNS, CDR2 SASEGT. The chain's CDR3 is CASRDSGTDEQYF. In DNA form, the CDR3 reads TGTGCCAGCAGGGATAGCGGGACCGACGAGCAGTACTTC.

This clonotype occurred a few times. The chain has TRBV6-5 and TRBJ1-2; D uncertain. The CDR3 loop spans 12 amino acids. Trimming stripped 5 bases from V and 4 bases from J, with 8 bases between. Germline V CDR1 and CDR2: MNHEY, SVGAGI. The CDR3 protein is CASSSSFYGYTF. The CDR3 DNA sequence: TGTGCCAGCAGTAGCAGTTTCTATGGCTACACCTTC.

The chain is built from TRBV6-6 and TRBJ1-5; D possibly corresponds to TRBD1 (5 bases). V was cut by 7 bases and J by 1 base, with 14 bases left in between. CDR1 and CDR2 from the germline V gene are MNHNY and SVGAGI (reference sequence). The CDR3 consists of 15 residues. CDR3 DNA: TGTGCCAGCACTGAGGCAGGGTGGAGCAATCAGCCCCAGCATTTT. Translated, it gives CASTEAGWSNQPQHF.

This clonotype was found a few times. The chain recombines TRBV3-1 with TRBJ2-5, with D hard to call. Per germline, CDR1 LGHDT and CDR2 YNNKEL (reference sequence). Deletions cut 8 bases from V and 1 base from J, with 8 bases between. The CDR3 is 12 residues long. DNA for the CDR3: TGTGCCAGCGGAGAGGCCCAAGAGACCCAGTACTTC. This encodes CASGEAQETQYF.

This clonotype was seen a handful of times. This chain joins TRBV6-2 or TRBV6-3 and TRBJ1-2; D possibly corresponds to TRBD1 (5 bases). Trimming stripped 8 bases from V and 2 bases from J, with 18 bases between. CDR3 length equals 15 residues. Germline V gives CDR1 MNHEY, CDR2 SVGEGT. CDR3 protein: CASEPLGRTNYGYTF. CDR3 nucleotide sequence: TGTGCCAGCGAACCTCTCGGAAGGACAAACTATGGCTACACCTTC.

The V gene is TRBV27, the J gene TRBJ1-2, with D perhaps TRBD1 (6 bases). Trimming removed 2 bases from V and 4 bases from J, with 14 bases in between. Per the germline V gene, CDR1 is MNHEY and CDR2 is SMNVEV (reference sequence). The CDR3 is 15 amino acids. The CDR3 here is CASSLGGGGGYGYTF. The CDR3 DNA is TGTGCCAGCAGTTTAGGTGGGGGCGGTGGCTATGGCTACACCTTC.